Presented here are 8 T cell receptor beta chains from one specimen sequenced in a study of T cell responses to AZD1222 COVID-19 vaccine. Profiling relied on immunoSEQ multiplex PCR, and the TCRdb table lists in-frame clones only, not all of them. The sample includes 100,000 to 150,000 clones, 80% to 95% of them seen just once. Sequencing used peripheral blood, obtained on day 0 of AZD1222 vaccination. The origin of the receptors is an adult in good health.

As DNA, the CDR3 is TGCGCCAGCAGCCAGGACAGGGGAACTAACTATGGCTACACCTTC. Translation: CASSQDRGTNYGYTF. J is TRBJ1-2 and V is TRBV4-1; 9 bases are a match to TRBD1. CDR3 length: 15 amino acids. Germline trimming cut 3 bases from V and 0 bases from J; bases unmatched to any gene: 2. In germline, CDR1 is MGHRA, CDR2 YSYEKL.

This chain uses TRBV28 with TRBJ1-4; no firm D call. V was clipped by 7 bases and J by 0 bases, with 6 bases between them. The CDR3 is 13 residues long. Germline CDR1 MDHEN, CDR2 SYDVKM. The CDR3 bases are TGTGCCAGCAACGCTCCAACTAATGAAAAACTGTTTTTT. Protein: CASNAPTNEKLFF. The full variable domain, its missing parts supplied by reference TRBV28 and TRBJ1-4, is DVKVTQSSRYLVKRTGEKVFLECVQDMDHENMFWYRQDPGLGLRLIYFSYDVKMKEKGDIPEGYSVSREKKERFSLILESASTNQTSMYLCASNAPTNEKLFFGSGTQLSVL.

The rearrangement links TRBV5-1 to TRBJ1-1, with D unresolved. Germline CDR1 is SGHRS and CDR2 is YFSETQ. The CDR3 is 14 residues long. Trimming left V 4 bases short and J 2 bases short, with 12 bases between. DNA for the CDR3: TGCGCCAGCAGCCCTCCCAACATTAACACTGAAGCTTTCTTT. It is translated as CASSPPNINTEAFF. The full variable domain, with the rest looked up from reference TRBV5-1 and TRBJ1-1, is KAGVTQTPRYLIKTRGQQVTLSCSPISGHRSVSWYQQTPGQGLQFLFEYFSETQRNKGNFPGRFSGRQFSNSRSEMNVSTLELGDSALYLCASSPPNINTEAFFGQGTRLTVV.

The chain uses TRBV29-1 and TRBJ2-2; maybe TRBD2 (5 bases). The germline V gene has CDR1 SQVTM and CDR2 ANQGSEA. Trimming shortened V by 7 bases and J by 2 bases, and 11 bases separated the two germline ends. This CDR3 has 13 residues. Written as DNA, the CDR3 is TGCAGCGGAAAACGGGGTAACACCGGGGAGCTGTTTTTT. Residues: CSGKRGNTGELFF.

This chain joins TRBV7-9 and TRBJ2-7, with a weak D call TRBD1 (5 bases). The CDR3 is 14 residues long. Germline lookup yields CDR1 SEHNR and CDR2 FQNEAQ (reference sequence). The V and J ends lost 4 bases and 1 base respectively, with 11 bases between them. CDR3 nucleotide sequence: TGTGCCAGCAGCTCCGCCGCAGGGTCCTACGAGCAGTACTTC. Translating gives CASSSAAGSYEQYF.

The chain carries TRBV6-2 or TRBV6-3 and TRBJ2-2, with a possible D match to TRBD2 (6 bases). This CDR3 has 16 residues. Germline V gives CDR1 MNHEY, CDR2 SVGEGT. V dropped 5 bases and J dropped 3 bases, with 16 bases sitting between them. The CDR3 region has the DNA TGTGCCAGCAGTGAGACCCAGGAGGGCGACACCGGGGAGCTGTTTTTT. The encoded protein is CASSETQEGDTGELFF.

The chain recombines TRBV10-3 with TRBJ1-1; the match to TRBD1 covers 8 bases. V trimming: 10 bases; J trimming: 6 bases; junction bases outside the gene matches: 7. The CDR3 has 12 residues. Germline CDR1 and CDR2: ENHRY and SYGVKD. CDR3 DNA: TGTGCCACCGACAGGGGTGGGTCTGAAGCTTTCTTT. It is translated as CATDRGGSEAFF.

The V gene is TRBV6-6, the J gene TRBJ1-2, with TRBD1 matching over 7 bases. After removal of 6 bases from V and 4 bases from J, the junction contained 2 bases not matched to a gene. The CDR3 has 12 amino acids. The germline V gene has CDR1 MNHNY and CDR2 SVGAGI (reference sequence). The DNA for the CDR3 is TGTGCCAGCAGCCGACAGGGCTATGGCTACACCTTC. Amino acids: CASSRQGYGYTF.